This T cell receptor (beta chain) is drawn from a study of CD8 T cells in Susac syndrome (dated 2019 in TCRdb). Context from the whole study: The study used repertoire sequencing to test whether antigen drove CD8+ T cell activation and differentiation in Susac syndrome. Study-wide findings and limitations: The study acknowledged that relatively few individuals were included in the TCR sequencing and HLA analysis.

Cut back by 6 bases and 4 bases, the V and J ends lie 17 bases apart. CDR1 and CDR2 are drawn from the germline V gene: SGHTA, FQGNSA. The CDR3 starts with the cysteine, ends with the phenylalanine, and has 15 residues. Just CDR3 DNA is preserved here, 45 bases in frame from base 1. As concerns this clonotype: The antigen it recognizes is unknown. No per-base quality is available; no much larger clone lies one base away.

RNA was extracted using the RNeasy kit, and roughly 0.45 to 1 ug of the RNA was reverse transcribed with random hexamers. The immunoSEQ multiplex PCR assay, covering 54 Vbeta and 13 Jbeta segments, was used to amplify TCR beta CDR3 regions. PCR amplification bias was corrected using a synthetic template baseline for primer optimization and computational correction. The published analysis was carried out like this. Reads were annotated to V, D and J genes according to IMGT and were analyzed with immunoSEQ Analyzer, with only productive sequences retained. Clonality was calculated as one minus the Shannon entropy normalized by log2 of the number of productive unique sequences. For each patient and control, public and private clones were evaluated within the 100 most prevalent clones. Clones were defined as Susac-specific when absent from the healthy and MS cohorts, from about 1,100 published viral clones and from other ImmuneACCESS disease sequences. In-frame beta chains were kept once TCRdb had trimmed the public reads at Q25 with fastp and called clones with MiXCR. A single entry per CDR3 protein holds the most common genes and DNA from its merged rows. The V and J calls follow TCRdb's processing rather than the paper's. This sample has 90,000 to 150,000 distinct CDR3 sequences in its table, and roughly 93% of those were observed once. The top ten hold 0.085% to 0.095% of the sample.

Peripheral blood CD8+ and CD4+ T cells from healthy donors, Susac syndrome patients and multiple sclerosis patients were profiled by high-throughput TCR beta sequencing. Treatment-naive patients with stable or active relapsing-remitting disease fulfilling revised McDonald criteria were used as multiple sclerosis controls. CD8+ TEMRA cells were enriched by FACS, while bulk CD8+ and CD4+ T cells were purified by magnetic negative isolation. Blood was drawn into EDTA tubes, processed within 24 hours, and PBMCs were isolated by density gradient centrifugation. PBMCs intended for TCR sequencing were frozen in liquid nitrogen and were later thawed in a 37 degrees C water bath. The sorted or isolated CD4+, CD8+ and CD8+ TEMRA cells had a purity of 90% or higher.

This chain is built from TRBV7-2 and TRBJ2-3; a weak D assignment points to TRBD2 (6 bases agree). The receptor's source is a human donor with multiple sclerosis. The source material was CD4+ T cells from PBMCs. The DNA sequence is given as TGTGCCAGCAGGCCACGTGGGGGGTACGCAGATACGCAGTATTTT. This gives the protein CASRPRGGYADTQYF.